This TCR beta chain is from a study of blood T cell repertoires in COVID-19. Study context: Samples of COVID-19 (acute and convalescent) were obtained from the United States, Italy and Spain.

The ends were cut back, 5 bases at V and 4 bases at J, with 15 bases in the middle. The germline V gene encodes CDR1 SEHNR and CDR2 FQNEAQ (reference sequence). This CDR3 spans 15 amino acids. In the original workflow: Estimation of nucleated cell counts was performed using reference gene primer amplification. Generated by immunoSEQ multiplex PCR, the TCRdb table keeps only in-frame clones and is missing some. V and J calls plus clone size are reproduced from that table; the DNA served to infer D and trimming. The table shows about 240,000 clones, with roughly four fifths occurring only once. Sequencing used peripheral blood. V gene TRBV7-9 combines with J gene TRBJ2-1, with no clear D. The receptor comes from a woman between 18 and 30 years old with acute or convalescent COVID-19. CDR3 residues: CASSPKLAAYNEQFF. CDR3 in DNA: TGTGCCAGCAGCCCGAAACTGGCAGCGTACAATGAGCAGTTCTTC.